This paragraph reports one TCR beta chain. Assay: immunoSEQ multiplex PCR; the TCRdb copy retains only in-frame clones and omits some. The sample yields fewer than 450,000 clones, 80% to 95% seen once. This sample is part of a study of blood T cell repertoires in COVID-19. Those who participated ranged in age from about 18 to 89 years and resided in 24 US areas. The CDR3 is 13 residues long. CDR1 and CDR2 (germline): SQVTM, ANQGSEA. V lost 6 bases, J lost 8 bases, and 10 bases stayed unmatched. The specimen sequenced was PBMCs or T cells enriched from blood (not recorded which). This sequence joins TRBV29-1 and TRBJ1-2; 9 bases line up with TRBD1. This sequence originates from a man younger than 30 who had recovered from COVID-19. In DNA, the CDR3 is TGCAGCGTCGCGCCACAGGGGGCACGGGGCTACACCTTC. This gives the protein CSVAPQGARGYTF.